What follows are 30 T cell receptor beta chains derived from one specimen sequenced in a study of CXCR3-negative and CXCR3-positive naive CD8 T cells. Study results and limitations: CXCR3-negative naive cells had less hydrophobic TRB CDR3s than did CXCR3-positive naive cells.

5' RACE with UMI labels generated the TRB cDNA libraries. TCRdb reprocessed the 5' RACE reads, keeping one entry per CDR3 protein, no DNA. In total, the table holds around 160,000 distinct CDR3 sequences. What these receptors recognize is not known. Sequenced material: naive CXCR3+ CD8+ T cells from blood. Documented subset: CD45RO-CCR7+CD27+CD95- naive CD8+ T cells expressing CXCR3 (TNR3+). These receptors were obtained from a human donor in good health. Some clones in this sample may be carry-over from other donors' samples.

This chain links TRBV29-1 with TRBJ1-2; the TRBD1 assignment by TCRdb is unverifiable without DNA. CDR1 and CDR2 from the germline V gene are SQVTM and ANQGSEA. The CDR3 contains 11 residues. This CDR3 is CSVVPGDGYTF.

The J gene is TRBJ1-1, the V gene TRBV30. CDR3 length equals 13 residues. From germline, CDR1 is GTSNPN and CDR2 SVGIG (reference sequence). The CDR3 here is CAWSLHENTEAFF.

This sequence joins TRBV9 and TRBJ2-1; TCRdb names TRBD1, which stays unverified in the absence of DNA. This CDR3 is 15 amino acids long. The germline V gene encodes CDR1 SGDLS and CDR2 YYNGEE. CDR3 sequence reads: CASSVADGQGHEQFF.

This rearrangement joins TRBV12-3 or TRBV12-4 to TRBJ1-2. The CDR3 covers 12 residues. The chain's CDR3 is CASSLGSYGYTF.

The chain carries TRBV7-2 and TRBJ2-5; without DNA, the TCRdb call of TRBD2 cannot be checked. CDR3 size: 19 residues. In germline, CDR1 is SGHTA, CDR2 FQGNSA. The CDR3 sequence is CASSLARIAGALYQETQYF. Combining the CDR3 with reference TRBV7-2 and TRBJ2-5 gives the whole variable domain GAGVSQSPSNKVTEKGKDVELRCDPISGHTALYWYRQSLGQGLEFLIYFQGNSAPDKSGLPSDRFSAERTGGSVSTLTIQRTQQEDSAVYLCASSLARIAGALYQETQYFGPGTRLLVL.

The V gene is TRBV15, the J gene TRBJ2-1; the TCRdb D gene call, TRBD1, has no DNA to confirm it. CDR1 LNHNV and CDR2 YYDKDF come from the germline V gene (reference sequence). The CDR3 extends over 13 amino acids. The CDR3 loop reads CATSGTGYNEQFF. The full variable domain, its missing parts supplied by reference TRBV15 and TRBJ2-1, is DAMVIQNPRYQVTQFGKPVTLSCSQTLNHNVMYWYQQKSSQAPKLLFHYYDKDFNNEADTPDNFQSRRPNTSFCFLDIRSPGLGDTAMYLCATSGTGYNEQFFGPGTRLTVL.

The chain is built from TRBV29-1 and TRBJ2-5; TCRdb outputs TRBD1, but without DNA this stays unchecked. This CDR3 spans 12 amino acids. Germline assignment: CDR1 SQVTM and CDR2 ANQGSEA. CDR3 residues: CSAGESKETQYF. Full variable domain (rest looked up from reference TRBV29-1 and TRBJ2-5): SAVISQKPSRDICQRGTSLTIQCQVDSQVTMMFWYRQQPGQSLTLIATANQGSEATYESGFVIDKFPISRPNLTFSTLTVSNMSPEDSSIYLCSAGESKETQYFGPGTRLLVL.

V and J are TRBV29-1 and TRBJ2-3. Germline CDR1 reads SQVTM; CDR2 reads ANQGSEA. The CDR3 runs to 12 residues. The CDR3 region is CSVRFMGDTQYF.

The chain employs TRBV29-1 and TRBJ1-1. The CDR3 spans 12 residues. Germline CDR1 and CDR2: SQVTM and ANQGSEA. The CDR3 region is CSGRLMNTEAFF.

The chain uses TRBV19 and TRBJ2-7; the TCRdb call, TRBD2, lacks DNA for checking. This CDR3 has 13 residues. The germline V gene encodes CDR1 LNHDA and CDR2 SQIVND (reference sequence). CDR3 sequence reads: CASSISPDYEQYF.

The rearrangement joins TRBV20-1 to TRBJ2-7; without DNA, the TCRdb call of TRBD1 cannot be checked. Germline V CDR1 and CDR2: DFQATT, SNEGSKA (reference sequence). This CDR3 comprises 15 residues. The CDR3 here is CSASQTATYLHEQYF.

J is TRBJ2-7 and V is TRBV6-2 or TRBV6-3; the TCRdb D gene call, TRBD2, has no DNA to confirm it. Germline lookup yields CDR1 MNHEY and CDR2 SVGEGT. The CDR3 loop spans 15 amino acids. The CDR3 protein is CASSLLAGVTYEQYF.

The rearrangement joins TRBV5-1 to TRBJ2-2. Per the germline V gene, CDR1 is SGHRS and CDR2 is YFSETQ. This CDR3 region has 13 residues. The CDR3 loop is CASRAIGDGELFF.

The V call is TRBV7-6, the J call TRBJ1-2; TCRdb's assignment of TRBD1 cannot be checked, as there is no DNA. Germline values: CDR1 SGHVS, CDR2 FNYEAQ. The CDR3 sequence is 16 residues long. CDR3 amino acids: CASSSWTGQGDYGYTF. The variable domain in full, with the rest retrieved from reference TRBV7-6 and TRBJ1-2, is GAGVSQSPRYKVTKRGQDVALRCDPISGHVSLYWYRQALGQGPEFLTYFNYEAQQDKSGLPNDRFSAERPEGSISTLTIQRTEQRDSAMYRCASSSWTGQGDYGYTFGSGTRLTVV.

This chain uses TRBV15 with TRBJ2-7; with no DNA, the TCRdb D assignment of TRBD1 cannot be verified. The CDR3 is made up of 14 amino acids. CDR1 is LNHNV, CDR2 YYDKDF, per germline (reference sequence). The CDR3 sequence is CATSRETGGAGQYF.

The rearrangement uses TRBV13 and TRBJ1-1. Germline CDR1 is PRHDT and CDR2 is FYEKMQ (reference sequence). This CDR3 comprises 15 residues. The CDR3 reads CASSSRQFMNTEAFF.

The chain uses TRBV29-1 and TRBJ2-3; TCRdb lists TRBD2, though no DNA is available to test this call. Looked up from germline, CDR1 is SQVTM and CDR2 is ANQGSEA. The CDR3 totals 16 residues. CDR3 amino acids: CSVWTSGREGTDTQYF.

The chain employs TRBV29-1 and TRBJ2-1; with no DNA, the TCRdb D assignment of TRBD2 cannot be verified. The germline CDR1 and CDR2 sequences are SQVTM and ANQGSEA. The CDR3 length is 13 residues. This CDR3 is CSAGTSGRVEQFF.

The V and J genes are TRBV20-1 and TRBJ2-3; TCRdb indicates TRBD2, and absent DNA this call remains unverified. Germline V CDR1 and CDR2: DFQATT, SNEGSKA (reference sequence). The CDR3 covers 17 residues. The CDR3 region is CSARDLVAAAPRGTQYF.

The V gene is TRBV4-3, the J gene TRBJ2-7; TCRdb calls TRBD2, which cannot be checked without DNA. The CDR3 extends over 15 amino acids. CDR1 and CDR2 (germline): LGHNA, YSLEER. CDR3 residues: CASSQERSPAYEQYF.

The gene calls are TRBV28 and TRBJ2-7; checking the TCRdb D call of TRBD1 is not possible without DNA. The CDR3 spans 12 residues. Germline values: CDR1 MDHEN, CDR2 SYDVKM. The CDR3 is CASSPQGSEQYF.

The chain combines TRBV29-1 with TRBJ2-5; TCRdb reports TRBD1, a call that lacks DNA to check it against. Germline V CDR1 and CDR2: SQVTM, ANQGSEA. This CDR3 comprises 14 residues. This chain's CDR3 is CSVNPRDSQETQYF.

CDR3 protein: CASSWGSHEQFF. The V and J genes are TRBV12-3 or TRBV12-4 and TRBJ2-1; there is no DNA to check the TCRdb D call of TRBD1. This CDR3 spans 12 amino acids.

The chain uses TRBV7-9 and TRBJ2-3. Germline V gives CDR1 SEHNR, CDR2 FQNEAQ (reference sequence). The CDR3 consists of 11 residues. CDR3 in amino acids: CASVHADTQYF.

This chain uses TRBV7-3 with TRBJ2-5; TCRdb returns TRBD2, unconfirmable since there is no DNA. CDR1 is SGHTA, CDR2 FQGTGA, per germline. CDR3 length equals 14 residues. The CDR3 sequence: CASSRGGDGETQYF.

The chain recombines TRBV29-1 with TRBJ2-7; absent DNA, TCRdb's TRBD1 call cannot be checked. There are 15 residues in the CDR3. The germline CDR1 and CDR2 sequences are SQVTM and ANQGSEA. CDR3 amino acids: CSVDSYRENSYEQYF.

The CDR3 spells CASSYSEGMSSYEQYF. The chain recombines TRBV6-6 with TRBJ2-7; lacking DNA, the TRBD1 call made by TCRdb goes unchecked. Germline V gene data show CDR1 as MNHNY and CDR2 as SVGAGI (reference sequence). The CDR3 consists of 16 residues.

The V call is TRBV7-9, the J call TRBJ2-1; without DNA, the TCRdb call of TRBD2 cannot be checked. Germline V gene sequence: CDR1 SEHNR, CDR2 FQNEAQ (reference sequence). The CDR3 contains 15 residues. The CDR3 loop reads CASTHTGTEYNEQFF.

V usage is TRBV15 and J usage is TRBJ2-2; the TCRdb call, TRBD1, lacks DNA for checking. Germline V gene lookup returns CDR1 LNHNV and CDR2 YYDKDF (reference sequence). CDR3 length: 17 residues. CDR3 loop: CATSRAKTSLQPGELFF.

The chain carries TRBV30 and TRBJ2-3. The CDR3 totals 13 residues. In germline, CDR1 is GTSNPN, CDR2 SVGIG (reference sequence). The CDR3 reads CAWSGDLTDTQYF.